Listed below are T cell receptor beta chains from one sample, sequenced in a study of brain T cells in children with intractable seizures. Only in-frame clones appear in the TCRdb table, and some are missing; sequencing was by immunoSEQ multiplex PCR. The sample lists under 400,000 clones; over 90% were seen once. The source material was peripheral blood, sampled roughly 5 months after surgery. These receptors were collected from a boy in the first two years of life with tuberous sclerosis and intractable seizures. CDR3s include the opening cysteine and the closing phenylalanine or tryptophan. Fields, in order: V gene, clone size, J gene, D gene, CDR3 DNA, CDR3 protein. A D gene is named only where the DNA matches it firmly. Part of the rows lack a size; the others show once, few, many or a class for expanded clones.

TRBV3-1/TRBV3-2,-,TRBJ2-5,TRBD2,TGTGCCAGCAGCCAAGGACTAGCGGTGCAAGAGACCCAGTACTTC,CASSQGLAVQETQYF
TRBV7-9,-,TRBJ1-4,-,TGTGCCAGCAGCTTGCCGGGGGACGAGGAAAAACTGTTTTTT,CASSLPGDEEKLFF
TRBV19,-,TRBJ1-1,-,TGTGCCAGTAGGCTGGACCGACACACTGAAGCTTTCTTT,CASRLDRHTEAFF
TRBV5-1,-,TRBJ2-3,-,TGCGCCAGCAGCGCTGACTCAACCAGGGCAGATACGCAGTATTTT,CASSADSTRADTQYF
TRBV2,-,TRBJ1-1,TRBD1,TGTGCCAGCAGTTTAATCAGGGGGCGAGACACTGAAGCTTTCTTT,CASSLIRGRDTEAFF
TRBV28,-,TRBJ1-5,-,TGTGCCAGCAGCCTTGACAGATTCACCTATAGCAATCAGCCCCAGCATTTT,CASSLDRFTYSNQPQHF
TRBV4-1,-,TRBJ2-1,TRBD2,TGCGCCAGCAGCCATCCGGGAGGGGGGGTGGATGAGCAGTTCTTC,CASSHPGGGVDEQFF
TRBV3-1/TRBV3-2,-,TRBJ1-2,TRBD1,TGTGCCAGCAGCCAAGAGTGGACAGGCCGGGGCTATGGCTACACCTTC,CASSQEWTGRGYGYTF
TRBV20-1,-,TRBJ1-4,-,TGCAGTGCTAGAGATGGGGGTAAACTGTTTTTT,CSARDGGKLFF
TRBV27,-,TRBJ2-7,-,TGTGCCAGCAGTTTATCAGGCAACCACGAGCAGTACTTC,CASSLSGNHEQYF
TRBV10-3,-,TRBJ2-7,TRBD1,TGTGCCATCAGTGGGACGACAGGGGGCTTATACGAGCAGTACTTC,CAISGTTGGLYEQYF
TRBV29-1,few,TRBJ2-3,TRBD2,TGCAGCGTTGAGACCCCGGGACTAGCGGGAGCATACACGCAGTATTTT,CSVETPGLAGAYTQYF
TRBV7-9,once,TRBJ2-5,-,TGTGCCAGCAGCCTCTCGATTGGGGGGATCCAAGAGACCCAGTACTTC,CASSLSIGGIQETQYF
TRBV5-1,-,TRBJ2-7,TRBD1,TGCGCCAGCAGCTTTACACAGGGGGGAACGGGGGAGCAGTACTTC,CASSFTQGGTGEQYF
TRBV5-1,-,TRBJ2-1,-,TGCGCCAGCAGCGTCGCCCCAAACAATGAGCAGTTCTTC,CASSVAPNNEQFF
TRBV5-1,-,TRBJ2-5,TRBD2,TGCGCCAGCAGCTTGGGGACTAGTGCCCAAGAGACCCAGTACTTC,CASSLGTSAQETQYF
TRBV19,-,TRBJ2-3,TRBD1,TGTGCCAGTAGTATGGGCAGGGGGCTAAGCACAGATACGCAGTATTTT,CASSMGRGLSTDTQYF
TRBV10-3,-,TRBJ1-4,TRBD1,TGTGCCATCAGTAGCCCCGACAGGGCGGGGAGTGAAAAACTGTTTTTT,CAISSPDRAGSEKLFF
TRBV7-2,-,TRBJ2-1,TRBD2,TGTGCCAGCAGCTTTAGTGGACTAGTGACCTACAATGAGCAGTTCTTC,CASSFSGLVTYNEQFF
TRBV5-1,-,TRBJ2-1,TRBD2,TGCGCCAGCAACAGCGGGGGGACCGATGAGCAGTTCTTC,CASNSGGTDEQFF
TRBV5-1,-,TRBJ2-2,-,TGCGCCAGCTCTCAGAGCGCGAACACCGGGGAGCTGTTTTTT,CASSQSANTGELFF
TRBV7-9,-,TRBJ1-1,-,TGTGCCAGCAGCTTAATATCCGGGGGCATGAACACTGAAGCTTTCTTT,CASSLISGGMNTEAFF
TRBV6-4,-,TRBJ2-4,TRBD2,TGTGCCAGCACTATTACTAGCGGCGACATTCAGTACTTC,CASTITSGDIQYF
TRBV14,-,TRBJ2-7,TRBD2,TGTGCCAGCAGCCAACGGGAGGGCGAGCAGTACTTT,CASSQREGEQYF
TRBV5-4,-,TRBJ1-1,TRBD1,TGTGCCAGCAGCAAGGGACAGCTTACAGACACTGAAGCTTTCTTT,CASSKGQLTDTEAFF
TRBV6-6,-,TRBJ2-5,TRBD2,TGTGCCAGCAGCTCCCTTGGCGGGGGGCCTCAAGAGACCCAGTACTTC,CASSSLGGGPQETQYF
TRBV9,-,TRBJ2-3,-,TGTGCCAGCAGCGTAGCCAGCGGCCAATTGGGAGATACGCAGTATTTT,CASSVASGQLGDTQYF
TRBV11-3,-,TRBJ2-5,-,TGTGCCAGCAGCCCGGGGGATTGGGAGACCCAGTACTTC,CASSPGDWETQYF
TRBV29-1,-,TRBJ2-1,TRBD2,TGCAGCGTTGAACAGGAGCGGGAGAGGTACAATGAGCAGTTCTTC,CSVEQERERYNEQFF
TRBV18,few,TRBJ2-3,TRBD1,TGTGCCAGCTCACCACGACAGGGGGCCACAGATACGCAGTATTTT,CASSPRQGATDTQYF
TRBV7-2,-,TRBJ1-2,-,TGTGCCAGCAGCCCACAAACCCGACAGGCCAACTATGGCTACACCTTC,CASSPQTRQANYGYTF
TRBV7-9,-,TRBJ2-6,-,TGTGCCAGCAGCCCTGGCCCAGTGCCCACTCTCTCTGGGGCCAACGTCCTGACTTTC,CASSPGPVPTLSGANVLTF
TRBV28,once,TRBJ1-2,-,TGTGCCAGCGGCCGGACGGGGCATGGCTACACCTTC,CASGRTGHGYTF
TRBV6-5,-,TRBJ2-7,TRBD1,TGTGCCAGCAGCTTCACAGGGGGGTACGAGCAGTACTTC,CASSFTGGYEQYF
TRBV3-1/TRBV3-2,few,TRBJ1-6,TRBD1,TGTGCCAGCAGCGTGGACAGGGGGATTTCACCCCTCCACTTT,CASSVDRGISPLHF
TRBV6-1,-,TRBJ1-2,-,TGTGCCAGCAGTGAAGACGGCAAGGGGCCCTCAAGCTACACCTTC,CASSEDGKGPSSYTF
TRBV12-3/TRBV12-4,-,TRBJ1-1,TRBD1,TGTGCCAGCAGGCTCCCAGGGGGCCGAGCTTTCTTT,CASRLPGGRAFF
TRBV6-4,-,TRBJ2-5,TRBD2,TGTGCCAGCACAGCGGGGGTGCAAGAGACCCAGTACTTC,CASTAGVQETQYF
TRBV5-1,once,TRBJ2-3,TRBD2,TGCGCCAGCAGCCCCGGGACTAGCGGGAAGACAGATACGCAGTATTTT,CASSPGTSGKTDTQYF
TRBV20-1,-,TRBJ1-6,TRBD1,TGCAGTGTTCCGACAGGGGGACCCCTCCACTTT,CSVPTGGPLHF
TRBV5-1,-,TRBJ1-4,TRBD1,TGCGCCAGCAGCCGCGGGACAGGTCTTGGTCGGGAAAAACTGTTTTTT,CASSRGTGLGREKLFF
TRBV27,-,TRBJ2-7,TRBD1,TGTGCCAGCAGTTTGGGACAGGGCCCCTACGAGCAGTACTTC,CASSLGQGPYEQYF
TRBV14,-,TRBJ2-7,TRBD1,TGTGCCAGCAGCCAAAGGGACAGGGGCTACGAGCAGTACTTC,CASSQRDRGYEQYF
TRBV7-9,-,TRBJ2-7,-,TGTGCCAGCAGCTCCCGCTTAGCCTACGAGCAGTACTTC,CASSSRLAYEQYF
TRBV7-9,-,TRBJ2-1,-,TGTGCCAGCAGCTCCGAGGGCAGGGACACCTACAATGAGCAGTTCTTC,CASSSEGRDTYNEQFF
TRBV2,-,TRBJ2-7,TRBD1,TGTGCCAGCAGCCCACGGGACAGCGCCACCGAGCAGTACTTC,CASSPRDSATEQYF
TRBV20-1,-,TRBJ2-1,-,TGCAGTGCTAGTTCAGGGGCGCCTTTCTCCTACAATGAGCAGTTCTTC,CSASSGAPFSYNEQFF
TRBV7-3,-,TRBJ2-2,-,TGTGCCAGCAGCTTATATGAGGCCGGGGAGCTGTTTTTT,CASSLYEAGELFF
TRBV29-1,-,TRBJ1-2,TRBD1,TGCAGCGGCGCGACAGGGGGCGGTGGCTACACCTTC,CSGATGGGGYTF
TRBV5-1,-,TRBJ2-7,TRBD2,TGCGCCAGCAGCTTTGGACTAGCTAGTGAGCAGTACTTC,CASSFGLASEQYF
TRBV3-1/TRBV3-2,-,TRBJ2-1,-,TGTGCCAGCAGCCGGGAGCGGCAAACATACAATGAGCAGTTCTTC,CASSRERQTYNEQFF
TRBV14,-,TRBJ2-4,-,TGTGCCAGCAGCCACTCTGATGCCAAAAACATTCAGTACTTC,CASSHSDAKNIQYF
TRBV4-1,once,TRBJ2-3,-,TGCGCCAGCAGCCAAGGAATACTACGAGCGGGTAACACAGATACGCAGTATTTT,CASSQGILRAGNTDTQYF